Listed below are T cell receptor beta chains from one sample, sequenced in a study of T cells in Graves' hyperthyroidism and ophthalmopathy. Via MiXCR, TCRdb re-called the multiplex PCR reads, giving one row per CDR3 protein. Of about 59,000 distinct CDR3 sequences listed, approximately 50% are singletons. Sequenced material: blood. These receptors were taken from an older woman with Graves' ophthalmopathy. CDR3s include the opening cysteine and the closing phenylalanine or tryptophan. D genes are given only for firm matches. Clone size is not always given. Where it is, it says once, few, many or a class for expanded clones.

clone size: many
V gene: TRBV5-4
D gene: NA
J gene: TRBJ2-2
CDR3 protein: CASSSPTPGTGELFF
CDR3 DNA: TGTGCCAGCAGCTCCCCCACACCGGGCACCGGGGAGCTGTTTTTT

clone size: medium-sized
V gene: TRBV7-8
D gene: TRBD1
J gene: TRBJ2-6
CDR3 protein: CASSLKTGAGANVLTF
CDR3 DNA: TGTGCCAGCAGCCTTAAGACAGGGGCTGGGGCCAACGTCCTGACTTTC

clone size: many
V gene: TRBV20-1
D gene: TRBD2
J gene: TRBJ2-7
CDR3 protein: CSARDATAGDTYEQYF
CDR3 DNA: TGCAGTGCTAGAGATGCTACAGCGGGAGACACCTACGAGCAGTACTTC

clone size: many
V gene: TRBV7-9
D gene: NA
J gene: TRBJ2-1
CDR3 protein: CASSLEWRVGNEQFF
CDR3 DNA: TGTGCCAGCAGCTTAGAATGGCGGGTAGGTAATGAGCAGTTCTTC

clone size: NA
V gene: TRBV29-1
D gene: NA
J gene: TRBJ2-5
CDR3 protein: CSVEDGILTGETQYF
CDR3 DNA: TGCAGCGTTGAAGACGGAATATTAACCGGGGAGACCCAGTACTTC

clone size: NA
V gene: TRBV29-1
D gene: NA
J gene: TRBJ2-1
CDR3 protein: CSWGFGNEQFF
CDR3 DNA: TGCAGCTGGGGGTTCGGCAATGAGCAGTTCTTC

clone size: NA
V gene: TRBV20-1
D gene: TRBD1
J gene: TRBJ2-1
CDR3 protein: CSARGQGPYNEQFF
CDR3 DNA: TGCAGTGCCAGGGGACAGGGGCCTTACAATGAGCAGTTCTTC

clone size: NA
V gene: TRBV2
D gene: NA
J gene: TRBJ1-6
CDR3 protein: CASFRTPAYNSPLHF
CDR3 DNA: TGTGCCAGCTTTAGGACACCCGCCTATAATTCACCCCTCCACTTT

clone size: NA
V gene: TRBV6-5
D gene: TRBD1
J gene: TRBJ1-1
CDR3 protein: CASTRSGGNTEAFF
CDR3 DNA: TGTGCCAGCACCAGGTCAGGGGGGAACACTGAAGCTTTCTTT

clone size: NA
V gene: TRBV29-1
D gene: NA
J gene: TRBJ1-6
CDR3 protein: CSLSTRAPLHF
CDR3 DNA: TGCAGCTTAAGCACCCGGGCACCCCTCCACTTT

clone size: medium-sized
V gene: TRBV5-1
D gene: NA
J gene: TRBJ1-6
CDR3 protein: CASRLGGANGNSPLHF
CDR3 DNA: TGCGCCAGCAGGCTTGGGGGCGCGAATGGGAATTCACCCCTCCACTTT

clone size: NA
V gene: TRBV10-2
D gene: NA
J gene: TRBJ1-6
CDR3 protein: CASSVGDSPLHF
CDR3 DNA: TGCGCCAGCTCAGTCGGGGATTCACCCCTCCACTTT

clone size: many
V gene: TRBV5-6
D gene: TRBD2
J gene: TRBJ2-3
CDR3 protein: CASGTSGRGTDTQYF
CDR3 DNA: TGTGCCAGCGGCACTAGCGGGAGAGGAACAGATACGCAGTATTTT

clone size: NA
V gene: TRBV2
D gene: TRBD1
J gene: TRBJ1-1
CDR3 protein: CASSGTGDGNTEAFF
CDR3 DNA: TGTGCCAGCAGTGGGACAGGTGACGGTAACACTGAAGCTTTCTTT

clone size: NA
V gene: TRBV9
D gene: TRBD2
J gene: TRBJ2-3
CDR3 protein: CASSTSGTSTDTQYF
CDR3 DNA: TGTGCCAGCAGCACTAGCGGGACTAGCACAGATACGCAGTATTTT

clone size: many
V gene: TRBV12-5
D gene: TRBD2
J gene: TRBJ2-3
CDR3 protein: CASGLEVGSGGTSTDTQYF
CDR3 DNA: TGTGCTAGTGGTTTGGAAGTGGGTAGCGGGGGAACCAGCACAGATACGCAGTATTTT

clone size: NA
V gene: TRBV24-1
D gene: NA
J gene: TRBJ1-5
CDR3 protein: CATAAGVGNQPQHF
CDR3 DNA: TGTGCCACCGCCGCAGGGGTCGGCAATCAGCCCCAGCATTTT

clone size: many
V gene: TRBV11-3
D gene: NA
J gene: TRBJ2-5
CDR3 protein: CASSYGTTREETQYF
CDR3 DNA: TGTGCCAGCAGCTACGGGACCACTAGAGAAGAGACCCAGTACTTC

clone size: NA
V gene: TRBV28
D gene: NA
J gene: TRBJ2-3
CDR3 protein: CASSLEQGEADTQYF
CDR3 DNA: TGTGCCAGCAGTCTCGAACAGGGTGAGGCAGATACGCAGTATTTT

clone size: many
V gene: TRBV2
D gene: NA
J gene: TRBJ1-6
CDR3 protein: CASSDSGVGLGYSPLHF
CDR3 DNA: TGTGCCAGCAGTGACTCGGGTGTGGGCCTTGGTTATTCACCCCTCCACTTT

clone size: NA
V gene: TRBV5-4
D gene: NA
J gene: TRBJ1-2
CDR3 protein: CASSLVGGIQETQYYGYTF
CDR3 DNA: TGTGCCAGCAGCTTGGTCGGGGGGATCCAAGAGACCCAGTACTATGGCTACACCTTC

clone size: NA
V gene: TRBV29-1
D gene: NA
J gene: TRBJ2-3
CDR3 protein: CSILGHPSTDTQYF
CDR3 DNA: TGCAGCATCTTAGGACACCCGAGCACAGATACGCAGTATTTT

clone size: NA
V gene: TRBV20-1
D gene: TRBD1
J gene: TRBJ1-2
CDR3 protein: CSARDGRDRPYGYTF
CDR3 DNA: TGCAGTGCTAGAGATGGCCGGGACAGGCCCTATGGCTACACCTTC

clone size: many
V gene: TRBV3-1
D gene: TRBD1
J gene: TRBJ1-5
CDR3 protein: CASSQGTGVTNQPQHF
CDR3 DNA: TGTGCCAGCAGCCAAGGGACAGGGGTTACCAATCAGCCCCAGCATTTT

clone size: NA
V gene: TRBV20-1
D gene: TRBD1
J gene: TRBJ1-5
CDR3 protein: CSASRGQYEHF
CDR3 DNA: TGCAGTGCTAGCCGGGGACAGTACGAGCATTTT

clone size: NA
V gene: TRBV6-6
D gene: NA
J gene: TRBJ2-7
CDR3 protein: CASSYVTGERYEQYF
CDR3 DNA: TGTGCCAGCAGTTACGTAACTGGCGAACGCTACGAGCAGTACTTC